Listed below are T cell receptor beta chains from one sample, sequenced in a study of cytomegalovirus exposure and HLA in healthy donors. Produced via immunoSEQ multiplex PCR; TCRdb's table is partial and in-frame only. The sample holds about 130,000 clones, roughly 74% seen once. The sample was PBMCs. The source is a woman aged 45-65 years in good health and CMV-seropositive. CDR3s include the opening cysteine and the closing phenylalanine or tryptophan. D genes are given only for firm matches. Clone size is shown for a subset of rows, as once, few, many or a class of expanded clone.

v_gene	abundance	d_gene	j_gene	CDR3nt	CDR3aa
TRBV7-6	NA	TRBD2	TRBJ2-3	TGTGCCAGCAGCCCGAGAGCGGGGGTCGCAGATACGCAGTATTTT	CASSPRAGVADTQYF
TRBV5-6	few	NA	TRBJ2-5	TGTGCCAGCAGCAGCGGGCCAGGGCTCCAAGAGACCCAGTACTTC	CASSSGPGLQETQYF
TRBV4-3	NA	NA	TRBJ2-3	TGCGCCAGCAGCCTAGACGCAGGCACAGATACGCAGTATTTT	CASSLDAGTDTQYF
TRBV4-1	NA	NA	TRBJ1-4	TGCGCCAGCAGCCAAGATTTCGGAGAACCTAATGAAAAACTGTTTTTT	CASSQDFGEPNEKLFF
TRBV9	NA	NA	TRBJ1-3	TGTGCCAGCAGCGTAGCCCGAGGCAGCTACTCTGGAAACACCATATATTTT	CASSVARGSYSGNTIYF
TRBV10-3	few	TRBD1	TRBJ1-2	TGTGCCATCAGTGCGGACAGGGCTAACTATGGCTACACCTTC	CAISADRANYGYTF
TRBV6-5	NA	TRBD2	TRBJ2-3	TGTGCCAGCAGGAGGACTAGGTATTCCACAGATACGCAGTATTTT	CASRRTRYSTDTQYF
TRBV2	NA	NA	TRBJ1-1	TGTGCCAGCAGCGGCGAACCGGGACACCGAGGGAACACTGAAGCTTTCTTT	CASSGEPGHRGNTEAFF
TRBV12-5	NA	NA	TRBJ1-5	TGTGCTAGTGGCCCGGACATAGGCCAGCCCCAGCATTTT	CASGPDIGQPQHF
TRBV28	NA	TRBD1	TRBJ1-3	TGTGCCAGCAGTTTATCGGGACAGGGGGCTGTTGGAAACACCATATATTTT	CASSLSGQGAVGNTIYF
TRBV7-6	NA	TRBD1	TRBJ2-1	TGTGCCAGCAGCTTAGCGATCGGGACAGGCGATGAGCAGTTCTTC	CASSLAIGTGDEQFF